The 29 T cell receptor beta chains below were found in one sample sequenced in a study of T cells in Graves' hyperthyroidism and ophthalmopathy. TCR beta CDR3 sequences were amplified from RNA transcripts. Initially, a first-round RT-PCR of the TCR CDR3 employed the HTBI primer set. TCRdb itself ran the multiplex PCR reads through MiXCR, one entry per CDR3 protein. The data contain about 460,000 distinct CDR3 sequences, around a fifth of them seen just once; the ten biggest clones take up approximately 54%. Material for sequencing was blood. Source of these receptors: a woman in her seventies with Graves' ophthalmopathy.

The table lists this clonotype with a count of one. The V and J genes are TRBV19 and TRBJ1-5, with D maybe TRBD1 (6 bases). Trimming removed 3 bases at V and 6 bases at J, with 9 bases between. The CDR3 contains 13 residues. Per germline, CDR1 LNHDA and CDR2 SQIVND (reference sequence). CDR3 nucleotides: TGTGCCAGTAGTATGTTAGGGGGTCAGCCCCAGCATTTT. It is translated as CASSMLGGQPQHF.

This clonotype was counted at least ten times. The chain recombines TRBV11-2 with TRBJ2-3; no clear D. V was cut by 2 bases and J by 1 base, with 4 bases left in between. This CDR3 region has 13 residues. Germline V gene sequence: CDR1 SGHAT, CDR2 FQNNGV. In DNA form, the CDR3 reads TGTGCCAGCAGCTTATTTCGCACAGATACGCAGTATTTT. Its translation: CASSLFRTDTQYF.

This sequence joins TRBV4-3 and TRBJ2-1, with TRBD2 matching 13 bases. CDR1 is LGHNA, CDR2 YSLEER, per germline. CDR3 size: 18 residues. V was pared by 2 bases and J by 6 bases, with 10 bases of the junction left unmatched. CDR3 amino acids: CASSQRPPRLAGGNEQFF. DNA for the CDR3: TGCGCCAGCAGCCAAAGGCCCCCCAGACTAGCGGGAGGCAATGAGCAGTTCTTC.

The CDR3 here is CASSLLGAGALDIQYF. Written as DNA, the CDR3 is TGTGCCAGCAGCTTGTTGGGCGCGGGGGCGCTGGACATTCAGTACTTC. The chain uses TRBV7-8 and TRBJ2-4, with D maybe TRBD2 (7 bases). The CDR3 has 16 amino acids. V lost 3 bases and J 8 bases, leaving 20 bases between the germline ends. The germline CDR1 and CDR2 sequences are SGHVS and FQNEAQ.

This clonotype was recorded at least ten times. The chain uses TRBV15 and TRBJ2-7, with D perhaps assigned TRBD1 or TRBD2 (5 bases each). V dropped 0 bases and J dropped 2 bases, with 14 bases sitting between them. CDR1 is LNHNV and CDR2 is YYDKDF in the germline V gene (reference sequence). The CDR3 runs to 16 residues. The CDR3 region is CATSRDPPGRTYEQYF. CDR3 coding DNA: TGTGCCACCAGCAGAGATCCCCCGGGACGGACCTACGAGCAGTACTTC.

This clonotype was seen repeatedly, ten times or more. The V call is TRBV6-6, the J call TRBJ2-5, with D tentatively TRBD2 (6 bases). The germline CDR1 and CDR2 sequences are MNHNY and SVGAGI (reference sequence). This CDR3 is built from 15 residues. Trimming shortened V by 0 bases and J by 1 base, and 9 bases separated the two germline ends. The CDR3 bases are TGTGCCAGCAGTTACTCCCTAGCGTCCCAAGAGACCCAGTACTTC. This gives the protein CASSYSLASQETQYF.

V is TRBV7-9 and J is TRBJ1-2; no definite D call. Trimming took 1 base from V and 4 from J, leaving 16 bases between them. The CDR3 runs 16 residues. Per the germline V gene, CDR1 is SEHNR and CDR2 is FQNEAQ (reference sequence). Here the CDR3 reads CASSLVGGPEPYGYTF. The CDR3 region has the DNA TGTGCCAGCAGCTTAGTTGGAGGGCCCGAACCCTATGGCTACACCTTC.

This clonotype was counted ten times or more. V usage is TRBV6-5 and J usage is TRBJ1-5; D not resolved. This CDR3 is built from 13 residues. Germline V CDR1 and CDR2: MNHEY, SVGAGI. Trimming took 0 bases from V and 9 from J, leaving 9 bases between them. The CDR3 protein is CASSYSALSPQHF. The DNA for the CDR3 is TGTGCCAGCAGTTACTCGGCGCTCTCGCCCCAGCATTTT.

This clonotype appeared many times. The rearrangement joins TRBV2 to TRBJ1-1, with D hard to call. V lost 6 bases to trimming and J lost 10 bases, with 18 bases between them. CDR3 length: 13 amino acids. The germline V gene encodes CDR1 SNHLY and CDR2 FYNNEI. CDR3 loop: CASRLEVARTAFF. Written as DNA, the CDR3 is TGTGCCAGCAGACTTGAGGTGGCGAGGACAGCTTTCTTT.

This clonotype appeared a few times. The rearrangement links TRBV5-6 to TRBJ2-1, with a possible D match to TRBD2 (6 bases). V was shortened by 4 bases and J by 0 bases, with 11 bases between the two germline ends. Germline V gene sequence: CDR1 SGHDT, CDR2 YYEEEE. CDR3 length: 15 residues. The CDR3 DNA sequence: TGTGCCAGCAGCGCCGGGACTCTCTCCTACAATGAGCAGTTCTTC. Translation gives CASSAGTLSYNEQFF. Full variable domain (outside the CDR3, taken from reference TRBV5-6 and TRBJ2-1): DAGVTQSPTHLIKTRGQQVTLRCSPKSGHDTVSWYQQALGQGPQFIFQYYEEEERQRGNFPDRFSGHQFPNYSSELNVNALLLGDSALYLCASSAGTLSYNEQFFGPGTRLTVL.

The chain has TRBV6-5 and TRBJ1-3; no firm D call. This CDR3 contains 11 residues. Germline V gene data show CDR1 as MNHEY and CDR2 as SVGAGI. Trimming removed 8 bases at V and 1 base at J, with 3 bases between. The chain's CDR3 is CASGSGNTIYF. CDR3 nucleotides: TGTGCCAGCGGTTCTGGAAACACCATATATTTT.

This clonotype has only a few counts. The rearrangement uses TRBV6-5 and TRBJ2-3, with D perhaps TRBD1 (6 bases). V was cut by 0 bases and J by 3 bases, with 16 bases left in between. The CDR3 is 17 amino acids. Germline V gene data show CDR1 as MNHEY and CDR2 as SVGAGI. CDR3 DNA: TGTGCCAGCAGTTACTCAGGGACACCCATACCGACAGATACGCAGTATTTT. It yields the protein CASSYSGTPIPTDTQYF.

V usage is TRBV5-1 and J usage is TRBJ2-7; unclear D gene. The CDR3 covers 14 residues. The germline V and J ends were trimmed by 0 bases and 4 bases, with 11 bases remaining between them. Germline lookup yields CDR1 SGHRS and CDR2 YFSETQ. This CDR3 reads CASSLADHAYEQYF. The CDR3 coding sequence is TGCGCCAGCAGCTTGGCCGACCATGCGTACGAGCAGTACTTC.

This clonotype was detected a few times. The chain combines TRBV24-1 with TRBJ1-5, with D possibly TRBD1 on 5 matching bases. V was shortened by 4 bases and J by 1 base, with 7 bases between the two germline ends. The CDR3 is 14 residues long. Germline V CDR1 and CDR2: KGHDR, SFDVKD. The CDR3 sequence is CATSEGTSNQPQHF. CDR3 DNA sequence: TGTGCCACCAGTGAGGGGACGAGCAATCAGCCCCAGCATTTT.

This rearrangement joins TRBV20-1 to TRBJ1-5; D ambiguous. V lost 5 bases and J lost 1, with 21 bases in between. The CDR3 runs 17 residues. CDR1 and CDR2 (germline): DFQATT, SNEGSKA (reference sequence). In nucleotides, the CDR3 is TGCAGTGCTGGGATAGTTAGTGGAGGGTTGAGCAATCAGCCCCAGCATTTT. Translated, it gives CSAGIVSGGLSNQPQHF.

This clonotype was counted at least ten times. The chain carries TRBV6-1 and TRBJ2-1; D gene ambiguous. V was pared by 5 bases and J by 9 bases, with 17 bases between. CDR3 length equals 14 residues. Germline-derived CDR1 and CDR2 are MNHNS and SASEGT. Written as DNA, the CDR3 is TGTGCCAGCAGTCCAAGAGTGGCGGAATTTGAGCAGTTCTTC. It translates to CASSPRVAEFEQFF.

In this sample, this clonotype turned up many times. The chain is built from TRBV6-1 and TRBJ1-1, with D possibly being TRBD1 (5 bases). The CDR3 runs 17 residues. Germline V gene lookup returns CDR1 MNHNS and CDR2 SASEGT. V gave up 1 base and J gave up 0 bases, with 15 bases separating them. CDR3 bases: TGTGCCAGCAGTGAAGAGTTGTGGGGACCGTTGAACACTGAAGCTTTCTTT. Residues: CASSEELWGPLNTEAFF.

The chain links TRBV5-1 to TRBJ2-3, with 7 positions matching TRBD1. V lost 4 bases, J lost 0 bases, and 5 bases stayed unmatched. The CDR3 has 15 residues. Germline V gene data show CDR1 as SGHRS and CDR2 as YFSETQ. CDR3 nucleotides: TGCGCCAGCAGCACGCCGGGACAGAGCACAGATACGCAGTATTTT. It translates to CASSTPGQSTDTQYF.

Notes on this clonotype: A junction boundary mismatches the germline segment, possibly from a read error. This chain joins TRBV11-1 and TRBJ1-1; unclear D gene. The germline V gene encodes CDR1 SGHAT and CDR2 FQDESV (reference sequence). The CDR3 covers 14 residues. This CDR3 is CASSQPGFPTEAFF. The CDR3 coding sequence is TGCGCCAGCAGCCAACCCGGTTTCCCCACTGAAGCTTTCTTT.

The CDR3 loop reads CASSIEGTGGHGYTF. CDR3 bases: TGTGCCAGTAGTATCGAAGGGACAGGGGGACATGGCTACACCTTC. The chain couples TRBV19 to TRBJ1-2, with 11 bases matching TRBD1. The CDR3 extends over 15 amino acids. J lost 6 bases, V lost 3 bases, and 6 bases had no gene match. CDR1 LNHDA and CDR2 SQIVND come from the germline V gene (reference sequence).

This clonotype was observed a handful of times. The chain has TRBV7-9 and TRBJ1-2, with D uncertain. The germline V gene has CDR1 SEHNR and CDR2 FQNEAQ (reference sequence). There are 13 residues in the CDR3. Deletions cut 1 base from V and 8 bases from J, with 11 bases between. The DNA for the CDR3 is TGTGCCAGCAGCTTAGTGGCCTCAAAGGGCTACACCTTC. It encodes CASSLVASKGYTF.

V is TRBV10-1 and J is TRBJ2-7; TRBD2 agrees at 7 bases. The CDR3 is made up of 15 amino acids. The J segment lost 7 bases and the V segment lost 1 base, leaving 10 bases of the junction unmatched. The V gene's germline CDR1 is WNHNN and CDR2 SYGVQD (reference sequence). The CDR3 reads CASSELASGNVEQYF. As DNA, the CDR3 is TGCGCCAGCAGTGAGTTGGCTAGCGGAAATGTGGAGCAGTACTTC.

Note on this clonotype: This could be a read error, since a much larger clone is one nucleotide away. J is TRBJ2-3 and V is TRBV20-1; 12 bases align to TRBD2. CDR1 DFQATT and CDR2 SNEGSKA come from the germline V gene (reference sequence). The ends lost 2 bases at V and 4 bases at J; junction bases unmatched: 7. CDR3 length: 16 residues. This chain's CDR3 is CSARRTSGTGADTQYF. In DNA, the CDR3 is TGCAGTGCTAGACGGACTAGCGGGACAGGGGCAGATACGCAGTATTTT.

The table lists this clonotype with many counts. The CDR3 protein is CASSYAGNTEAFF. CDR3 bases: TGTGCCAGCAGTTACGCGGGAAACACTGAAGCTTTCTTT. The chain has TRBV6-5 and TRBJ1-1; D not resolved. The CDR3 covers 13 residues. The V and J ends lost 2 bases and 2 bases respectively, with 6 bases between them. Looked up from germline, CDR1 is MNHEY and CDR2 is SVGAGI.

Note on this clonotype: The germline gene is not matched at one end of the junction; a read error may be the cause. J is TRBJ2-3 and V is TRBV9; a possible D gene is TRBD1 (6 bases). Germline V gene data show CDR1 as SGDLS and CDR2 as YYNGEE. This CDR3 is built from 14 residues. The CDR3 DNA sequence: TGTGCCGGCAGCAGCAGGGGCGCTGGAGATACGCAGTATTTT. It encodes CAGSSRGAGDTQYF.

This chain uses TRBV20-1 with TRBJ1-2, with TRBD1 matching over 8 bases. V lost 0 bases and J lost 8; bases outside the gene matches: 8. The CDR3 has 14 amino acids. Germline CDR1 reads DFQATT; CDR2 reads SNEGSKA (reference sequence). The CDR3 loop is CSARDPRGLDGYTF. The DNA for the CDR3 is TGCAGTGCTAGAGATCCCAGGGGGCTGGACGGCTACACCTTC.

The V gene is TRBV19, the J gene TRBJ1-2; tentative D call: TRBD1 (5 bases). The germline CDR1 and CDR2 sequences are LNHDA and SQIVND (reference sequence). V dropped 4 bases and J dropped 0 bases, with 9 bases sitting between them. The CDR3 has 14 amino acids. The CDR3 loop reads CASSSRAANYGYTF. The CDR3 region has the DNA TGTGCCAGTAGTAGCAGGGCCGCTAACTATGGCTACACCTTC.

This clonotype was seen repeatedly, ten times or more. CDR3 in DNA: TGTGCCAGCAGCCAAGATGCCAAAAACATTCAGTACTTC. It specifies CASSQDAKNIQYF. The chain joins TRBV3-1 to TRBJ2-4; no definite D call. V was clipped by 0 bases and J by 1 base, with 1 base between them. The V gene's germline CDR1 is LGHDT and CDR2 YNNKEL (reference sequence). This CDR3 is built from 13 residues.

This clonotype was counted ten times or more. As DNA, the CDR3 is TGTGCCAGCAGAGGCCGGGACAGGGGAGAAGGAAGCAATCAGCCCCAGCATTTT. Protein product: CASRGRDRGEGSNQPQHF. The chain is built from TRBV6-2 or TRBV6-3 and TRBJ1-5, with TRBD1 identical over 10 bases. Germline V lookup: CDR1 MNHEY, CDR2 SVGEGT. The CDR3 loop spans 18 amino acids. The J segment lost 1 base and the V segment lost 6 bases, leaving 12 bases of the junction unmatched.